A single sample gave rise to the 25 T cell receptor beta chains below, sequenced in a study of shared clonotypes between healthy human individuals (dated by TCRdb to about 2020). Library construction relied on the immunoSEQ multiplex PCR assay. TCRdb carries this immuneACCESS record with in-frame sequences only. Its versions omit some clonotypes, under half of them owing to an unresolved V gene in the studies checked, with the rest unexplained. This sample lists fewer than 700,000 clones; about 95% were detected once. The ten largest clones capture 0.11% of the sample. CD8 naive samples were CD45RO-negative cells positively selected for CCR7, giving a CD45RA+CCR7+ population that excluded TemRA cells. The source material was naive CD8+ T cells sorted from blood. Per the publication, the cell subset or site label means: CD45RA+CCR7+. All receptors derive from a young woman in good health.

The chain combines TRBV7-6 with TRBJ2-7; 11 positions agree with TRBD2. V dropped 5 bases and J dropped 2; count of bases not matched to a gene: 11. Germline-derived CDR1 and CDR2 are SGHVS and FNYEAQ. The CDR3 loop spans 17 amino acids. This CDR3 reads CASSPRTGTSGPYEQYF. CDR3 sequence (DNA): TGTGCCAGCAGCCCCAGAACCGGGACTAGCGGACCCTACGAGCAGTACTTC.

The chain is built from TRBV5-1 and TRBJ2-1; 8 nucleotides line up with TRBD2. The CDR3 spans 14 residues. Germline CDR1 reads SGHRS; CDR2 reads YFSETQ. The ends lost 4 bases at V and 7 bases at J; junction bases unmatched: 7. The CDR3 region has the DNA TGCGCCAGCAGCCCAGTTTCTAGCGGGAATGAGCAGTTCTTC. Encoded protein: CASSPVSSGNEQFF. Using reference TRBV5-1 and TRBJ2-1 for the parts outside the CDR3, the full variable domain is KAGVTQTPRYLIKTRGQQVTLSCSPISGHRSVSWYQQTPGQGLQFLFEYFSETQRNKGNFPGRFSGRQFSNSRSEMNVSTLELGDSALYLCASSPVSSGNEQFFGPGTRLTVL.

J is TRBJ2-7 and V is TRBV5-4; D is uncertain. Per germline, CDR1 SGHNT and CDR2 YYREEE (reference sequence). The CDR3 has 14 residues. Trimming pared 4 bases from V and 3 bases from J, leaving 14 bases between. The CDR3 loop is CASSPTPLRYEQYF. The CDR3 DNA is TGTGCCAGCAGCCCTACCCCTCTTCGCTACGAGCAGTACTTC.

This chain joins TRBV10-3 and TRBJ2-7; 7 positions match TRBD2. The V segment lost 0 bases and the J segment 7 bases; nucleotides outside the gene matches: 9. The CDR3 spans 15 residues. Germline CDR1 ENHRY, CDR2 SYGVKD. The CDR3 DNA reads TGTGCCATCAGTGAGTCTGCGGGGGATATGAGGGAGCAGTACTTC. Its protein is CAISESAGDMREQYF.

The CDR3 spells CASSLWGGTQPQHF. CDR3 DNA sequence: TGTGCCAGCAGCTTATGGGGAGGGACACAGCCCCAGCATTTT. The chain combines TRBV13 with TRBJ1-5; D possibly corresponds to TRBD1 (6 bases). V was cut by 2 bases and J by 7 bases, with 12 bases left in between. The CDR3 runs 14 residues. CDR1 and CDR2 (germline): PRHDT, FYEKMQ (reference sequence).

The chain carries TRBV6-6 and TRBJ2-1; 8 positions match TRBD2. J gave up 3 bases and V 1 base, and 5 bases lay outside the gene matches. Per the germline V gene, CDR1 is MNHNY and CDR2 is SVGAGI (reference sequence). This CDR3 has 16 amino acids. The DNA for the CDR3 is TGTGCCAGCAGTTACTTGTCGGGAGGGATCTACAATGAGCAGTTCTTC. Amino acids: CASSYLSGGIYNEQFF.

J is TRBJ2-5 and V is TRBV13; TRBD1 matches 8 bases. The J call is uncertain, as TRBJ2-7 better fits the DNA end. This CDR3 comprises 14 residues. Germline V gene data show CDR1 as PRHDT and CDR2 as FYEKMQ (reference sequence). The DNA for the CDR3 is TGTGCCAGCAGCCAAAGGGACAGGCCCCCCGAGCAGTACTTC. This sequence encodes CASSQRDRPPEQYF.

The chain carries TRBV28 and TRBJ2-5; D unclear. The end of the DNA is better explained by TRBJ2-7, so the J call may be wrong. Germline-derived CDR1 and CDR2 are MDHEN and SYDVKM. The CDR3 consists of 15 residues. DNA for the CDR3: TGTGCCAGCAGTGTGGACCCAAACGCTCCCAACGAGCAGTACTTC. It encodes CASSVDPNAPNEQYF.

The table lists this clone with a count of one. The rearrangement links TRBV13 to TRBJ2-7; TRBD2 agrees at 7 bases. Germline assignment: CDR1 PRHDT and CDR2 FYEKMQ (reference sequence). V shed 5 bases and J 6 bases; nucleotides not matched to a gene: 10. This CDR3 is built from 14 residues. The CDR3 bases are TGTGCCAGCAGCCTTGGGGAGGGGCAGATCGAGCAGTACTTC. The encoded protein is CASSLGEGQIEQYF.

This chain uses TRBV9 with TRBJ2-1; no definite D call. The CDR3 covers 14 residues. The germline V and J ends were trimmed by 0 bases and 9 bases, with 13 bases remaining between them. Looked up from germline, CDR1 is SGDLS and CDR2 is YYNGEE. The chain's CDR3 is CASSVGSGPTEQFF. In nucleotides, the CDR3 is TGTGCCAGCAGCGTAGGTAGTGGACCCACTGAGCAGTTCTTC.

This chain joins TRBV5-1 and TRBJ1-3, with TRBD1 matching 8 bases. The germline CDR1 and CDR2 sequences are SGHRS and YFSETQ. The trim removed 4 bases at V and 2 bases at J, leaving 11 bases unmatched. The CDR3 length is 17 residues. CDR3 amino acids: CASSLRTGLPPGNTIYF. As DNA, the CDR3 is TGCGCCAGCAGCCTTAGGACAGGGCTACCTCCTGGAAACACCATATATTTT.

The genes are TRBV6-5 and TRBJ2-3; 13 bases agree with TRBD2. The CDR3 totals 15 residues. Germline CDR1 MNHEY, CDR2 SVGAGI. With V trimmed by 5 bases and J by 4 bases, 3 bases remained unmatched. The chain's CDR3 is CASSPGTSGADTQYF. CDR3 sequence (DNA): TGTGCCAGCAGTCCTGGGACTAGCGGGGCAGATACGCAGTATTTT.

Remarks on this clone: Other DNA sequences in this sample translate to the same CDR3. This sequence joins TRBV27 and TRBJ2-1, with TRBD1 identical over 8 bases. This CDR3 comprises 14 residues. The V gene end was trimmed by 2 bases and the J gene end by 4 bases; junction bases not matched to a gene: 1. Germline V gene data show CDR1 as MNHEY and CDR2 as SMNVEV (reference sequence). The CDR3 loop is CASSLGTGYNEQFF. The CDR3, as DNA: TGTGCCAGCAGTTTAGGGACAGGATACAATGAGCAGTTCTTC.

The J gene is TRBJ2-1, the V gene TRBV7-6; 8 nucleotides line up with TRBD2. The CDR3 contains 16 residues. V lost 2 bases and J lost 0; bases outside the gene matches: 3. The V gene's germline CDR1 is SGHVS and CDR2 FNYEAQ. CDR3 amino acids: CASSLRGRNSYNEQFF. Here the CDR3 DNA reads TGTGCCAGCAGCTTACGCGGGAGGAACTCCTACAATGAGCAGTTCTTC.

This chain links TRBV27 with TRBJ2-3; no clear D. The CDR3 contains 15 residues. The V end lost 5 bases, the J end lost 0 bases, and 12 bases lay between the germline ends. The germline V gene encodes CDR1 MNHEY and CDR2 SMNVEV (reference sequence). The CDR3 reads CASSPIHPSTDTQYF. CDR3 DNA sequence: TGTGCCAGCAGTCCCATCCATCCAAGCACAGATACGCAGTATTTT.

This chain uses TRBV11-3 with TRBJ1-1; D not resolved. V was clipped by 6 bases and J by 4 bases, with 3 bases between them. CDR3 length: 10 residues. CDR1 is SGHNT, CDR2 YENEEA, per germline. The CDR3 bases are TGTGCCAGCAGGGGCACTGAAGCTTTCTTT. Encoded protein: CASRGTEAFF.

This clone showed up just once. The CDR3 DNA reads as TGTGCCAGCTCACTAACAGATGGGGGAACTGAGCAGTTCTTC. This codes for CASSLTDGGTEQFF. V and J are TRBV18 and TRBJ2-1, with D tentatively TRBD1 or TRBD2 (5 bases each). Per germline, CDR1 KGHSH and CDR2 LQKENI. The CDR3 is 14 amino acids. Deletions cut 4 bases from V and 9 bases from J, with 16 bases between.

The CDR3 nucleotides read TGTGCCAGCAGCTTTGAGGGCCGGGGATACAATGAGCAGTTCTTC. This gives the protein CASSFEGRGYNEQFF. The chain has TRBV13 and TRBJ2-1, with D possibly matching TRBD2 (5 bases). Germline loops: CDR1 PRHDT, CDR2 FYEKMQ (reference sequence). With 3 bases removed from V and 4 bases from J, the gap between germline ends came to 13 bases. This CDR3 spans 15 amino acids.

About this clone: Other DNA sequences from this sample encode an identical CDR3 as well. V usage is TRBV27 and J usage is TRBJ1-2; D perhaps matches TRBD1 (5 bases). The V gene's germline CDR1 is MNHEY and CDR2 SMNVEV (reference sequence). This CDR3 is built from 13 residues. V lost 3 bases and J lost 2, with 7 bases in between. CDR3 residues: CASSFGANYGYTF. In DNA, the CDR3 is TGTGCCAGCAGTTTCGGGGCGAACTATGGCTACACCTTC.

The rearrangement uses TRBV28 and TRBJ2-7, with 9 nucleotides matching TRBD1. This CDR3 contains 15 residues. The germline V gene has CDR1 MDHEN and CDR2 SYDVKM. With 2 bases clipped from V and 0 bases from J, the junction kept 2 bases outside the gene matches. This CDR3 reads CASSLGQGHSYEQYF. In nucleotides, the CDR3 is TGTGCCAGCAGTTTAGGACAGGGGCACTCCTACGAGCAGTACTTC.

The CDR3 coding sequence is TGTGCCAGCAGCGGCGGACAGGGGACTGGAAACACCATATATTTT. Amino acids: CASSGGQGTGNTIYF. V is TRBV9 and J is TRBJ1-3; TRBD1 agrees at 9 bases. CDR3 length: 15 residues. The germline V gene encodes CDR1 SGDLS and CDR2 YYNGEE. The V segment lost 3 bases and the J segment 2 bases; nucleotides outside the gene matches: 3.

This clone was detected once. The chain combines TRBV9 with TRBJ2-7, with 9 bases aligning to TRBD1. V dropped 4 bases and J dropped 4; count of bases not matched to a gene: 6. CDR1 SGDLS and CDR2 YYNGEE come from the germline V gene. The CDR3 has 14 residues. CDR3 sequence: CASSLGGTGYEQYF. CDR3 in DNA: TGTGCCAGCAGCCTTGGGGGGACAGGGTACGAGCAGTACTTC.

V gene TRBV11-2 combines with J gene TRBJ2-5; D unclear. CDR1 and CDR2 from the germline V gene are SGHAT and FQNNGV. The CDR3 runs 13 residues. With 4 bases removed from V and 6 bases from J, the gap between germline ends came to 12 bases. CDR3 in amino acids: CASSSLEVQTQYF. CDR3 nucleotide sequence: TGTGCCAGCAGCTCGCTAGAGGTCCAGACCCAGTACTTC.

This clone showed up just once. The chain links TRBV28 to TRBJ2-7, with TRBD2 matching 7 bases. V was pared by 5 bases and J by 2 bases, with 6 bases of the junction left unmatched. CDR3 length equals 14 residues. Germline values: CDR1 MDHEN, CDR2 SYDVKM. CDR3 amino acids: CASSLASGPYEQYF. CDR3 nucleotide sequence: TGTGCCAGCAGTCTGGCTAGCGGCCCCTACGAGCAGTACTTC.

This clone appeared once. The rearrangement uses TRBV7-8 and TRBJ1-4, with a possible D match to TRBD1 (5 bases). The germline V gene has CDR1 SGHVS and CDR2 FQNEAQ. CDR3 length equals 13 residues. V was cut by 5 bases and J by 5 bases, with 9 bases left in between. The CDR3 DNA reads as TGTGCCAGCAGCAAAAGACAGAATGAAAAACTGTTTTTT. Translating gives CASSKRQNEKLFF.